Listed here are 17 T cell receptor beta chains from one sample, sequenced in a study of blood T cell repertoires in COVID-19. The table came from immunoSEQ multiplex PCR; TCRdb's copy has only in-frame clones and leaves some out. The sample holds about 110,000 clones, about 88% seen once. The specimen sequenced was peripheral blood. All receptors come from a woman between 45 and 65 years old with acute or convalescent COVID-19.

The chain employs TRBV28 and TRBJ1-3; D uncertain. Per germline, CDR1 MDHEN and CDR2 SYDVKM. The CDR3 contains 18 residues. The V end was cut by 5 bases, the J end by 0 bases, with 20 bases between. The CDR3 DNA reads TGTGCCAGCAGTCCCCCCGTCCCTACAGTACTCTCTGGAAACACCATATATTTT. Translation gives CASSPPVPTVLSGNTIYF.

The chain uses TRBV27 and TRBJ2-6; D call uncertain. With 4 bases removed from V and 3 bases from J, the gap between germline ends came to 4 bases. Germline loops: CDR1 MNHEY, CDR2 SMNVEV (reference sequence). The CDR3 loop spans 13 amino acids. The CDR3 loop is CASSSFGANVLTF. CDR3 DNA sequence: TGTGCCAGCAGTTCTTTTGGGGCCAACGTCCTGACTTTC.

This rearrangement joins TRBV5-6 to TRBJ2-5; 11 positions agree with TRBD2. Germline CDR1 is SGHDT and CDR2 is YYEEEE. The CDR3 is made up of 15 amino acids. V lost 1 base and J lost 5; bases outside the gene matches: 4. CDR3 region: CASSLSSGRAETQYF. For the CDR3, the DNA is TGTGCCAGCAGCTTGAGTAGCGGGAGGGCCGAGACCCAGTACTTC.

The V and J genes are TRBV30 and TRBJ2-1; D remains ambiguous. Germline CDR1 GTSNPN, CDR2 SVGIG (reference sequence). This CDR3 region has 12 residues. Trimming took off 3 bases at V and 7 bases at J, with 10 bases between the two ends. The CDR3 DNA follows: TGTGCCTGGAGCCCACGGGTGAATGAGCAGTTCTTC. Translating it yields CAWSPRVNEQFF.

The chain carries TRBV18 and TRBJ1-1; D gene unclear. The CDR3 length is 18 residues. CDR1 and CDR2 (germline): KGHSH, LQKENI. Trimming stripped 3 bases from V and 2 bases from J, with 22 bases between. CDR3 DNA: TGTGCCAGCTCACCTCTTATAGAGGGAAGGGCCCGAAACACTGAAGCTTTCTTT. Encoded protein: CASSPLIEGRARNTEAFF.

This chain joins TRBV6-5 and TRBJ2-5; 9 positions agree with TRBD1. The J segment lost 5 bases and the V segment lost 0 bases, leaving 7 bases of the junction unmatched. Germline V CDR1 and CDR2: MNHEY, SVGAGI. The CDR3 covers 16 residues. The CDR3 loop is CASSYSLQGARETQYF. DNA of the CDR3: TGTGCCAGCAGTTACTCGCTACAGGGGGCGAGGGAGACCCAGTACTTC.

This clone was recorded once. This chain uses TRBV10-3 with TRBJ2-3; 12 bases align to TRBD1. Germline lookup yields CDR1 ENHRY and CDR2 SYGVKD. The junction had 5 bases not matched to a gene; V was cut back by 6 bases and J by 1 base. The CDR3 contains 16 residues. The CDR3 is CAIRGDRGPRTDTQYF. DNA of the CDR3: TGTGCCATCAGGGGGGACAGGGGGCCGCGCACAGATACGCAGTATTTT.

The chain uses TRBV4-1 and TRBJ2-7, with D perhaps matching TRBD1 (5 bases). Between the trimmed V and J ends, which lost 7 bases and 3 bases, there was a span of 10 bases. Germline V gene sequence: CDR1 MGHRA, CDR2 YSYEKL. CDR3 length: 12 residues. CDR3 DNA sequence: TGCGCCAGCACCCTCAGGGACTACGAGCAGTACTTC. This codes for CASTLRDYEQYF.

The rearrangement links TRBV19 to TRBJ2-5; the match to TRBD1 covers 7 bases. CDR1 is LNHDA and CDR2 is SQIVND in the germline V gene (reference sequence). The length of the CDR3 is 15 residues. V lost 3 bases, J lost 3 bases, and 7 bases stayed unmatched. This CDR3 reads CASSMARGPEETQYF. CDR3 in DNA: TGTGCCAGTAGTATGGCGAGGGGGCCAGAAGAGACCCAGTACTTC.

This clone was observed a few times. The genes are TRBV5-1 and TRBJ2-3; tentative D call: TRBD1 (6 bases). The CDR3 has 15 amino acids. Between the trimmed V and J ends, which lost 3 bases and 0 bases, there was a span of 11 bases. The germline gives CDR1 SGHRS, CDR2 YFSETQ. The CDR3 sequence: CASSSRTDSTDTQYF. The CDR3 bases are TGCGCCAGCAGCTCCAGGACAGATAGCACAGATACGCAGTATTTT.

The rearrangement links TRBV3-1 (or the pseudogene TRBV3-2) to TRBJ2-1; 8 positions agree with TRBD2. The CDR3 sequence is 15 residues long. The junction had 6 bases not matched to a gene; V was cut back by 4 bases and J by 4 bases. CDR1 and CDR2 from the germline V gene are LGHDT and YNNKEL (reference sequence). The CDR3 protein is CASSPDSGGYNEQFF. The CDR3 region has the DNA TGTGCCAGCAGCCCCGACTCGGGGGGGTACAATGAGCAGTTCTTC.

This chain connects TRBV18 to TRBJ1-3; D remains ambiguous. Trimming shortened V by 6 bases and J by 4 bases, and 7 bases separated the two germline ends. There are 12 residues in the CDR3. Germline V gives CDR1 KGHSH, CDR2 LQKENI. The DNA of the CDR3 is TGTGCCAGCTCCCAACAGGGAAACACCATATATTTT. Amino acid sequence: CASSQQGNTIYF. Complete variable domain (other parts from reference TRBV18 and TRBJ1-3): NAGVMQNPRHLVRRRGQEARLRCSPMKGHSHVYWYRQLPEEGLKFMVYLQKENIIDESGMPKERFSAEFPKEGPSILRIQQVVRGDSAAYFCASSQQGNTIYFGEGSWLTVV.

The chain has TRBV15 and TRBJ1-4; TRBD1 aligns across 7 bases. V gave up 0 bases and J gave up 3 bases; unmatched junction bases: 4. This CDR3 is built from 16 residues. The V gene's germline CDR1 is LNHNV and CDR2 YYDKDF (reference sequence). CDR3 residues: CATSRDYQGANEKLFF. The CDR3 DNA follows: TGTGCCACCAGCAGAGATTATCAGGGGGCTAATGAAAAACTGTTTTTT.

The gene calls are TRBV20-1 and TRBJ1-2; no clear D gene. This CDR3 contains 11 residues. The V end lost 7 bases, the J end lost 6 bases, and 12 bases lay between the germline ends. Germline V gene sequence: CDR1 DFQATT, CDR2 SNEGSKA (reference sequence). The CDR3 protein is CSDRSQHGYTF. The CDR3 nucleotides read TGCAGTGACCGGAGCCAGCATGGCTACACCTTC.

The V call is TRBV19, the J call TRBJ2-7, with a possible D match to TRBD1 (5 bases). This CDR3 has 13 residues. V dropped 6 bases and J dropped 2 bases, with 11 bases sitting between them. Germline CDR1 and CDR2: LNHDA and SQIVND (reference sequence). The DNA for the CDR3 is TGTGCCAGTAGCTCGACAGCACCCTACGAGCAGTACTTC. This translates into CASSSTAPYEQYF.

The genes are TRBV7-9 and TRBJ2-7; D is unclear. CDR1 is SEHNR, CDR2 FQNEAQ, per germline (reference sequence). V shed 0 bases and J shed 2 bases, with 11 bases lying between them. The CDR3 has 15 amino acids. The CDR3 bases are TGTGCCAGCAGCTTAGCGGCAGAAGAAACCTACGAGCAGTACTTC. This gives the protein CASSLAAEETYEQYF.

This clone was seen just once. This sequence joins TRBV28 and TRBJ2-5, with D hard to call. Germline loops: CDR1 MDHEN, CDR2 SYDVKM. The CDR3 consists of 11 residues. Trimming removed 6 bases from V and 2 bases from J, with 4 bases in between. The CDR3 region has the DNA TGTGCCAGCAGGCGGCAAGAGACCCAGTACTTC. It yields the protein CASRRQETQYF.